Each of the 23 T cell receptor beta chains below was sequenced from the same sample in a study of T cell responses to AZD1222 COVID-19 vaccine. The repertoire was sequenced with immunoSEQ multiplex PCR; TCRdb's copy has only in-frame clones and lacks some. This sample has around 66,000 clones, with less than 90% found just once. The material sequenced was peripheral blood, taken on day 0 of AZD1222 vaccination. Every receptor here comes from an adult in good health.

The rearrangement joins TRBV20-1 to TRBJ2-5; D is uncertain. CDR1 is DFQATT and CDR2 is SNEGSKA in the germline V gene (reference sequence). The V gene lost 3 bases and the J gene lost 2 bases, with 4 bases spanning the gap. The CDR3 runs 11 residues. DNA of the CDR3: TGCAGTGCTAGTGATCAAGAGACCCAGTACTTC. Protein product: CSASDQETQYF.

This chain links TRBV7-6 with TRBJ1-3; 9 bases fit TRBD1. The CDR3 extends over 18 amino acids. Germline CDR1 is SGHVS and CDR2 is FNYEAQ. J was trimmed by 2 bases and V by 2 bases; bases with no gene match: 10. CDR3 residues: CASSLLSSGTGTGNTIYF. The CDR3 DNA reads TGTGCCAGCAGCTTATTAAGTTCCGGGACAGGGACTGGAAACACCATATATTTT.

This chain links TRBV6-2 or TRBV6-3 with TRBJ2-7, with D uncertain. The length of the CDR3 is 13 residues. Trimming stripped 2 bases from V and 7 bases from J, with 12 bases between. Germline CDR1 reads MNHEY; CDR2 reads SVGEGT. CDR3 amino acids: CASSYVHGMEQYF. The DNA for the CDR3 is TGTGCCAGCAGTTACGTACACGGCATGGAGCAGTACTTC.

V usage is TRBV6-5 and J usage is TRBJ1-6; no clear D. Trimming took off 8 bases at V and 5 bases at J, with 4 bases between the two ends. This CDR3 is built from 11 residues. Germline CDR1 reads MNHEY; CDR2 reads SVGAGI. The CDR3 sequence: CASDNNSPLHF. As DNA, the CDR3 is TGTGCCAGCGATAATAATTCACCCCTCCACTTT.

This sequence joins TRBV19 and TRBJ2-3, with TRBD2 identical over 7 bases. The CDR3 is 15 amino acids. Unmatched junction bases numbered 7, after V lost 4 bases and J lost 3 bases. Looked up from germline, CDR1 is LNHDA and CDR2 is SQIVND (reference sequence). The CDR3 DNA sequence: TGTGCCAGTAGTACTAACCGCGGGGGAACAGATACGCAGTATTTT. Amino acids: CASSTNRGGTDTQYF. The complete variable domain, with remaining parts taken from reference TRBV19 and TRBJ2-3, reads DGGITQSPKYLFRKEGQNVTLSCEQNLNHDAMYWYRQDPGQGLRLIYYSQIVNDFQKGDIAEGYSVSREKKESFPLTVTSAQKNPTAFYLCASSTNRGGTDTQYFGPGTRLTVL.

The CDR3 DNA sequence: TGTGCCAGCAGCTGGGGACAGGCCCCGAACACTGAAGCTTTCTTT. This gives the protein CASSWGQAPNTEAFF. This rearrangement joins TRBV7-6 to TRBJ1-1; 8 bases map to TRBD1. Trimming removed 4 bases from V and 1 base from J; junction bases left unmatched: 5. The CDR3 covers 15 residues. The germline V gene has CDR1 SGHVS and CDR2 FNYEAQ.

This chain joins TRBV5-1 and TRBJ2-3, with 7 bases aligning to TRBD2. The germline V gene has CDR1 SGHRS and CDR2 YFSETQ. The CDR3 runs to 14 residues. V shed 4 bases and J 3 bases; nucleotides not matched to a gene: 5. CDR3 bases: TGCGCCAGCAGCCCGGGAGGCATGACAGATACGCAGTATTTT. Protein product: CASSPGGMTDTQYF.

This clone has more than one count but fewer than ten. CDR3 amino acids: CASSYPVLYGYTF. In nucleotides, the CDR3 is TGTGCCAGCAGTTACCCAGTACTCTATGGCTACACCTTC. This chain links TRBV6-2 or TRBV6-3 with TRBJ1-2; D not resolved. CDR3 length: 13 amino acids. V lost 2 bases and J 4 bases, leaving 8 bases between the germline ends. CDR1 and CDR2 (germline): MNHEY, SVGEGT.

The chain employs TRBV2 and TRBJ2-5; 11 bases align to TRBD1. The CDR3 consists of 16 residues. Trimming at V came to 3 bases and at J to 2 bases, leaving 5 bases not matched to a gene. Germline V gives CDR1 SNHLY, CDR2 FYNNEI. CDR3 DNA: TGTGCCAGCAGTGACCCCGGACAGGGGGCTCAAGAGACCCAGTACTTC. It translates to CASSDPGQGAQETQYF. Together with reference TRBV2 and TRBJ2-5, the CDR3 gives the full variable domain: EPEVTQTPSHQVTQMGQEVILRCVPISNHLYFYWYRQILGQKVEFLVSFYNNEISEKSEIFDDQFSVERPDGSNFTLKIRSTKLEDSAMYFCASSDPGQGAQETQYFGPGTRLLVL.

The V gene is TRBV11-2, the J gene TRBJ2-3; D tentatively fits TRBD1 or TRBD2 (5 bases each). Germline V gene sequence: CDR1 SGHAT, CDR2 FQNNGV. With 5 bases removed from V and 0 bases from J, the gap between germline ends came to 12 bases. The CDR3 sequence is 15 residues long. CDR3 in amino acids: CASSARGVSTDTQYF. The CDR3 DNA reads as TGTGCCAGCAGCGCGCGAGGGGTGAGCACAGATACGCAGTATTTT. The entire variable domain, with the rest obtained from reference TRBV11-2 and TRBJ2-3, is as follows: EAGVAQSPRYKIIEKRQSVAFWCNPISGHATLYWYQQILGQGPKLLIQFQNNGVVDDSQLPKDRFSAERLKGVDSTLKIQPAKLEDSAVYLCASSARGVSTDTQYFGPGTRLTVL.

The CDR3 reads CAISLDTSGGTDTQYF. Written as DNA, the CDR3 is TGTGCCATCAGCCTCGACACTAGCGGGGGCACAGATACGCAGTATTTT. The V call is TRBV10-3, the J call TRBJ2-3; 10 bases agree with TRBD2. This CDR3 is 16 amino acids long. Germline trimming cut 6 bases from V and 1 base from J; bases unmatched to any gene: 7. The V gene's germline CDR1 is ENHRY and CDR2 SYGVKD.

This sequence joins TRBV5-5 and TRBJ2-7, with 9 bases that match TRBD1. Germline V lookup: CDR1 SGHKS, CDR2 YYEKEE (reference sequence). V lost 3 bases to trimming and J lost 3 bases; unmatched junction nucleotides: 19. The CDR3 has 19 residues. This CDR3 is CASSSDVRGYRDRDYEQYF. CDR3 bases: TGTGCCAGCAGCTCGGACGTGAGGGGGTACCGGGACAGGGACTACGAGCAGTACTTC.

The chain joins TRBV5-5 to TRBJ2-6, with TRBD1 as a possible D gene (5 bases). Trimming took off 1 base at V and 2 bases at J, with 13 bases between the two ends. Looked up from germline, CDR1 is SGHKS and CDR2 is YYEKEE (reference sequence). The CDR3 is 17 residues long. The CDR3 DNA reads as TGTGCCAGCAGCTTGCCAGGGCGTGCGCCTGGGGCCAACGTCCTGACTTTC. Translation gives CASSLPGRAPGANVLTF. The variable domain in full, completed from reference TRBV5-5 and TRBJ2-6, reads DAGVTQSPTHLIKTRGQQVTLRCSPISGHKSVSWYQQVLGQGPQFIFQYYEKEERGRGNFPDRFSARQFPNYSSELNVNALLLGDSALYLCASSLPGRAPGANVLTFGAGSRLTVL.

The chain uses TRBV3-1 (or the pseudogene TRBV3-2) and TRBJ2-2; D may be TRBD1 (6 bases). There are 13 residues in the CDR3. The V end was cut by 6 bases, the J end by 5 bases, with 10 bases between. CDR1 is LGHDT, CDR2 YNNKEL, per germline (reference sequence). Here the CDR3 reads CASRTGGTGELFF. The CDR3 nucleotides read TGTGCCAGCAGGACAGGAGGAACCGGGGAGCTGTTTTTT.

This clone was seen only a few times. The chain carries TRBV9 and TRBJ1-1; D gene ambiguous. Per germline, CDR1 SGDLS and CDR2 YYNGEE. V was shortened by 3 bases and J by 5 bases, with 11 bases between the two germline ends. The CDR3 runs to 13 residues. Here the CDR3 reads CASSGIPRTEAFF. Here the CDR3 DNA reads TGTGCCAGCAGCGGCATTCCTCGGACTGAAGCTTTCTTT.

The CDR3 nucleotides read TGTGCCAGCAGGCGGGCGGGAAAGGGTATAACAGATACGCAGTATTTT. It specifies CASRRAGKGITDTQYF. The chain is built from TRBV28 and TRBJ2-3; D is perhaps TRBD2 (6 bases). V was pared by 6 bases and J by 3 bases, with 19 bases between. The germline gives CDR1 MDHEN, CDR2 SYDVKM. The CDR3 has 16 amino acids.

The chain employs TRBV11-2 and TRBJ2-3; 9 bases are a match to TRBD2. The J segment lost 6 bases and the V segment lost 5 bases, leaving 12 bases of the junction unmatched. This CDR3 region has 16 residues. Per germline, CDR1 SGHAT and CDR2 FQNNGV. The CDR3 spells CASSPISASGVDTQYF. The CDR3 region has the DNA TGTGCCAGCAGCCCGATCTCCGCTAGCGGGGTGGATACGCAGTATTTT. The full variable domain, in which reference TRBV11-2 and TRBJ2-3 provide the parts outside the CDR3, is EAGVAQSPRYKIIEKRQSVAFWCNPISGHATLYWYQQILGQGPKLLIQFQNNGVVDDSQLPKDRFSAERLKGVDSTLKIQPAKLEDSAVYLCASSPISASGVDTQYFGPGTRLTVL.

The V and J genes are TRBV30 and TRBJ1-5; no clear D. Germline CDR1 and CDR2: GTSNPN and SVGIG (reference sequence). There are 13 residues in the CDR3. Trimming left V 2 bases short and J 0 bases short, with 5 bases between. This CDR3 reads CAWSSNSNQPQHF. In nucleotides, the CDR3 is TGTGCCTGGAGTTCTAATAGCAATCAGCCCCAGCATTTT.

In nucleotides, the CDR3 is TGTGCCAGCAGCTTAGCGAGGGTAATAGGATGGAGTGAAAAACTGTTTTTT. Amino acid sequence: CASSLARVIGWSEKLFF. The chain recombines TRBV7-8 with TRBJ1-4, with D unclear. Germline V gene sequence: CDR1 SGHVS, CDR2 FQNEAQ. V lost 0 bases, J lost 7 bases, and 18 bases lay in between. This CDR3 is built from 17 residues.

The genes are TRBV4-1 and TRBJ1-2; TRBD1 matches at 8 bases. This CDR3 contains 14 residues. J lost 6 bases, V lost 1 base, and 4 bases had no gene match. The germline CDR1 and CDR2 sequences are MGHRA and YSYEKL. CDR3 residues: CASSQALTGDGYTF. DNA for the CDR3: TGCGCCAGCAGCCAAGCTCTGACAGGGGATGGCTACACCTTC.

The rearrangement uses TRBV19 and TRBJ1-3; D is ambiguous. Trimming took 1 base from V and 0 from J, leaving 13 bases between them. The CDR3 is 17 amino acids. Looked up from germline, CDR1 is LNHDA and CDR2 is SQIVND (reference sequence). The CDR3 DNA reads as TGTGCCAGTAGTATAGTCGGTTTGGAGGGCTCTGGAAACACCATATATTTT. This translates into CASSIVGLEGSGNTIYF.

As DNA, the CDR3 is TGCACCAGCGCCTTCAAAAGGGAAGGCTATGGCTACACCTTC. Translation: CTSAFKREGYGYTF. V usage is TRBV1 and J usage is TRBJ1-2. TRBV1 has pseudogene status. CDR3 size: 14 residues.

The chain links TRBV30 to TRBJ1-2, with D unclear. CDR1 is GTSNPN and CDR2 is SVGIG in the germline V gene (reference sequence). V dropped 0 bases and J dropped 0 bases, with 8 bases sitting between them. This CDR3 region has 14 residues. The CDR3 reads CAWSVLGTNYGYTF. The CDR3 bases are TGTGCCTGGAGTGTTCTAGGGACTAACTATGGCTACACCTTC.